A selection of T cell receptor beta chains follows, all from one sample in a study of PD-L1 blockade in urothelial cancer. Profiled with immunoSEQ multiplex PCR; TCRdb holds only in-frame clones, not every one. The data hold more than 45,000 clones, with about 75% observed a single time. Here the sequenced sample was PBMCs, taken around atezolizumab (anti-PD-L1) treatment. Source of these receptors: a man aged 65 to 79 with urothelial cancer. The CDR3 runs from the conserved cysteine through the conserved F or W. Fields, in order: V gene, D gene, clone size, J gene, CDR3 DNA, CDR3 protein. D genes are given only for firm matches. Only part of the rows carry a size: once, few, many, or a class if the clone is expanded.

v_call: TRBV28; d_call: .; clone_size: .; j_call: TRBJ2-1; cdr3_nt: TGTGCCAGCAGTCTTGCAGGGCTCTCCTACAATGAGCAGTTCTTC; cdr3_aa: CASSLAGLSYNEQFF
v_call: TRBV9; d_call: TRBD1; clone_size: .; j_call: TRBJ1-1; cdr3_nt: TGTGCCAGCAGCGTAATGACAGGGGGCTCGGGCACTGAAGCTTTCTTT; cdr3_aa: CASSVMTGGSGTEAFF
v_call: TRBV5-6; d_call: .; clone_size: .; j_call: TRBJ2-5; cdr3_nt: TGTGCCAGCAGCTTGTGGCCAGGGGTAAAGACCCAGTACTTC; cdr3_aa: CASSLWPGVKTQYF
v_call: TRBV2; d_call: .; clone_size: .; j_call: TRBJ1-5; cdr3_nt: TGTGCCAGCAGTCGCAGAGGGTATAGCAATCAGCCCCAGCATTTT; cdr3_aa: CASSRRGYSNQPQHF
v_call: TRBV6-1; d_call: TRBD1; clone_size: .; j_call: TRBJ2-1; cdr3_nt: TGTGCCAGCAGCGATGGGACAGGGAGGTACAATGAGCAGTTCTTC; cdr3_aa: CASSDGTGRYNEQFF
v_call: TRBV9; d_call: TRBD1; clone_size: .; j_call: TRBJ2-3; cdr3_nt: TGTGCCAGCAGCGCCCCGGACAGGGTGGATACGCAGTATTTT; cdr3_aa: CASSAPDRVDTQYF
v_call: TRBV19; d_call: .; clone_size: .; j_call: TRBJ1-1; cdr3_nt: TGTGCCAGTAGTTCGGGGGGCAACACTGAAGCTTTCTTT; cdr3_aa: CASSSGGNTEAFF
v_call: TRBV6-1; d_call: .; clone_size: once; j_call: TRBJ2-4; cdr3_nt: TGTGCCAGCAAAGCGGGCCGGGCCAAAAACATTCAGTACTTC; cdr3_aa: CASKAGRAKNIQYF
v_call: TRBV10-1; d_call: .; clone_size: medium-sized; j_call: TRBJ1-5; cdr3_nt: TGCGCCAGCATAGGAGGGTTATATGGCAATCAGCCCCAGCATTTT; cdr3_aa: CASIGGLYGNQPQHF
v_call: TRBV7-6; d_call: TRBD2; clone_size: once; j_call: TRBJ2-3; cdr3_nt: TGTGCCAGCAGCTTATCCGGACTAGCGGGAGGGCCAGATACGCAGTATTTT; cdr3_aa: CASSLSGLAGGPDTQYF
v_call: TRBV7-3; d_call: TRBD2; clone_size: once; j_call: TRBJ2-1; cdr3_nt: TGTGCCAGCAGCTTAACAGCGACTAGCGGGAGACCCAATGAGCAGTTCTTC; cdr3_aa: CASSLTATSGRPNEQFF
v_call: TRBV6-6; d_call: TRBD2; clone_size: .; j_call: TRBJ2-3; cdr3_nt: TGTGCCAGCAGACTAGCGGGGGCAGATACGCAGTATTTT; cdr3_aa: CASRLAGADTQYF
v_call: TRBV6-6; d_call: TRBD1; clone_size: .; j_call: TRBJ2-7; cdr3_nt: TGTGCCAGCAGTTTCACCGGGGGACAGGGGTTTTACGAGCAGTACTTC; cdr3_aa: CASSFTGGQGFYEQYF
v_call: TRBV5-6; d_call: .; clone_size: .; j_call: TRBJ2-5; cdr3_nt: TGTGCCAGCAGCTTGCGACTAAAAGAGACCCAGTACTTC; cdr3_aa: CASSLRLKETQYF
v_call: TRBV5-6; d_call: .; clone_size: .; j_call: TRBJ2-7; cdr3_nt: TGTGCCAGCAGCTTTTCCAGGTCCTACGAGCAGTACTTC; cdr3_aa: CASSFSRSYEQYF
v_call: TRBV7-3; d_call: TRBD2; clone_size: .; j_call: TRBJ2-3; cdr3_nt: TGTGCCAGCAGCCTGACAGCGGGAGCCGATACGCAGTATTTT; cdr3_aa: CASSLTAGADTQYF
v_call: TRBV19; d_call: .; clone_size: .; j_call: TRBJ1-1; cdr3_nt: TGTGCCAGTACCACTCAAAGGGGTCACACTGAAGCTTTCTTT; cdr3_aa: CASTTQRGHTEAFF
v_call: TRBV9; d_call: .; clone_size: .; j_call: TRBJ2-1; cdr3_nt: TGTGCCAGCAGCGTAGGGGCACCAGCCTACAATGAGCAGTTCTTC; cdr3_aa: CASSVGAPAYNEQFF
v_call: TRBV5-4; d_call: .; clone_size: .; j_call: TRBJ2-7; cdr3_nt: TGTGCCAGCAGCAGAGGCAGAGCCTACGAGCAGTACTTC; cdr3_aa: CASSRGRAYEQYF
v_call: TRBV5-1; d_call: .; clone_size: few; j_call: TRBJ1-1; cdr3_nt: TGCGCCAGCAGCTTGGGTGGACTAACGAACACTGAAGCTTTCTTT; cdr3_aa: CASSLGGLTNTEAFF
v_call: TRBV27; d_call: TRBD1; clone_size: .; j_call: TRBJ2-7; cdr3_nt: TGTGCCAGCAGTACCCGACAGGGTAGCTCCTACGAGCAGTACTTC; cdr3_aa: CASSTRQGSSYEQYF
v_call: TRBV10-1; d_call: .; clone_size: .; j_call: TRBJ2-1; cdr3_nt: TGCGCCAGCAGTGAGTCCGTGGGAGTCCGGTACAATGAGCAGTTCTTC; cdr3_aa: CASSESVGVRYNEQFF